This T cell receptor beta chain stems from a study of OX40 agonist ivuxolimab in advanced cancers. Study background: Patients enrolled in dose escalation were diagnosed with hepatocellular carcinoma, melanoma, renal cell or head and neck cancer. Eligibility rules accepted prior anti-PD-1, anti-PD-L1 or anti-CTLA-4 therapy, and under 45% had some. Study observations and caveats: The antigens recognized by the expanded peripheral T cells, that is their antigen specificity, were not determined.

Sequencing used immunoSEQ multiplex PCR; TCRdb keeps in-frame clones, though not all of them. The data show some 54,000 clones, 70% to 85% seen once. This CDR3 comprises 13 residues. Germline lookup yields CDR1 KGHSH and CDR2 LQKENI. The V end was cut by 2 bases, the J end by 4 bases, with 8 bases between. With respect to this clone: What it recognizes is unknown.

The source material was CD4+ or CD8+ T cells sorted from blood, sampled in a trial of the OX40 agonist ivuxolimab. This TCR came from an adult with an advanced solid tumor such as melanoma, head and neck, liver or kidney cancer. The chain joins TRBV18 to TRBJ2-5; D might be TRBD2 (5 bases). The CDR3 DNA follows: TGTGCCAGCTCACCAAACGGAGGAGAGACCCAGTACTTC. Translated: CASSPNGGETQYF.